The 27 T cell receptor beta chains reported below all come from one sample, sequenced in a study of cytomegalovirus exposure and HLA in healthy donors. PCR primers comprised 60 Vbeta and 13 Jbeta primers. Measured with immunoSEQ multiplex PCR; TCRdb has only the in-frame clones, and not every one. In the table there are 45,000 to 55,000 clones, 45% to 70% of which are singletons. The sequenced sample consisted of PBMCs. The receptors come from a human donor in good health.

This clone was counted only a few times. The V gene is TRBV25-1, the J gene TRBJ1-1; D not certain. The CDR3 consists of 11 residues. Per the germline V gene, CDR1 is MGHDK and CDR2 is SYGVNS. Between the trimmed V and J ends, which lost 10 bases and 7 bases, there was a span of 13 bases. CDR3 in amino acids: CATGVGIEAFF. The CDR3 region has the DNA TGTGCCACCGGGGTTGGCATTGAAGCTTTCTTT.

The chain employs TRBV15 and TRBJ2-5; tentative D call: TRBD1 (6 bases). The CDR3 is made up of 16 amino acids. Trimming took 2 bases from V and 2 from J, leaving 15 bases between them. The germline CDR1 and CDR2 sequences are LNHNV and YYDKDF (reference sequence). This CDR3 is CATSRIRGRLQETQYF. The CDR3 DNA reads as TGTGCCACCAGCAGAATCAGGGGCCGATTACAAGAGACCCAGTACTTC.

This rearrangement joins TRBV5-1 to TRBJ2-1; weak D call: TRBD2 (6 bases). Germline V CDR1 and CDR2: SGHRS, YFSETQ. Trimming left V 0 bases short and J 6 bases short, with 10 bases between. The CDR3 is made up of 14 amino acids. Written as DNA, the CDR3 is TGCGCCAGCAGCTTGGGAGCTAGCGCCAATGAGCAGTTCTTC. It translates to CASSLGASANEQFF.

This clone was counted a few times. The CDR3 nucleotides read TGTGCCAGCAGTCTCAGGGGATACACTGAAGCTTTCTTT. It is translated as CASSLRGYTEAFF. The chain is built from TRBV6-5 and TRBJ1-1; D perhaps matches TRBD1 (6 bases). Germline lookup yields CDR1 MNHEY and CDR2 SVGAGI. V gave up 5 bases and J gave up 3 bases, with 10 bases separating them. The CDR3 runs to 13 residues.

A note on this clone: Additional DNA sequences in this sample encode the identical CDR3. CDR3 DNA sequence: TGCGCCAGCAGCCTGGGACAGGGGAATGAAAAACTGTTTTTT. This codes for CASSLGQGNEKLFF. The rearrangement uses TRBV5-1 and TRBJ1-4; 10 bases map to TRBD1. Germline assignment: CDR1 SGHRS and CDR2 YFSETQ. V dropped 4 bases and J dropped 5; count of bases not matched to a gene: 2. CDR3 length: 14 residues.

As DNA, the CDR3 is TGTGCCAGCAGTTACGCTGGCGCGAGGGGGCGCTACGAGCAGTACTTC. Protein product: CASSYAGARGRYEQYF. The genes are TRBV6-5 and TRBJ2-7; 7 positions match TRBD1. V shed 2 bases and J 3 bases; nucleotides not matched to a gene: 10. The CDR3 runs 16 residues. Germline V gives CDR1 MNHEY, CDR2 SVGAGI.

The V and J genes are TRBV11-3 and TRBJ1-1; D unresolved. CDR3 length: 12 residues. Trimming pared 5 bases from V and 1 base from J, leaving 5 bases between. Germline assignment: CDR1 SGHNT and CDR2 YENEEA. CDR3 sequence reads: CASSAENTEAFF. CDR3 nucleotide sequence: TGTGCCAGCAGCGCGGAGAACACTGAAGCTTTCTTT.

The rearrangement links TRBV5-1 to TRBJ2-5, with 8 bases identical to TRBD1. CDR1 is SGHRS and CDR2 is YFSETQ in the germline V gene. V shed 3 bases and J 4 bases; nucleotides not matched to a gene: 5. CDR3 length: 14 amino acids. The CDR3 DNA is TGCGCCAGCAGCTCAGGACAGGGCCGAGAGACCCAGTACTTC. Amino acids: CASSSGQGRETQYF. Looking up the rest from reference TRBV5-1 and TRBJ2-5 gives the full variable domain: KAGVTQTPRYLIKTRGQQVTLSCSPISGHRSVSWYQQTPGQGLQFLFEYFSETQRNKGNFPGRFSGRQFSNSRSEMNVSTLELGDSALYLCASSSGQGRETQYFGPGTRLLVL.

This clone showed up just a few times. The chain combines TRBV2 with TRBJ1-4; no firm D call. The CDR3 is made up of 15 amino acids. V was trimmed by 7 bases and J by 0 bases, leaving 12 bases between them. Germline V lookup: CDR1 SNHLY, CDR2 FYNNEI. The CDR3, as DNA: TGTGCCAGCAAAGGCAGGCCGTCAACTAATGAAAAACTGTTTTTT. Translating it yields CASKGRPSTNEKLFF.

This clone has only a few counts. The chain has TRBV4-2 and TRBJ1-3; tentatively, D is TRBD1 (5 bases). The CDR3 is 16 amino acids. Trimming pared 1 base from V and 8 bases from J, leaving 18 bases between. Germline CDR1 and CDR2: LGHNA and YNFKEQ. This chain's CDR3 is CASSQAKTGVGDTIYF. Here the CDR3 DNA reads TGTGCCAGCAGCCAAGCTAAGACGGGGGTAGGAGACACCATATATTTT.

This clone was seen more than once but under ten times. The chain has TRBV6-5 and TRBJ1-1; the match to TRBD1 covers 10 bases. Germline CDR1 MNHEY, CDR2 SVGAGI. The CDR3 is 14 amino acids. Trimming cost V 5 bases and J 5 bases; bases outside gene matches: 5. The CDR3 spells CASSRRTGGTEAFF. CDR3 nucleotides: TGTGCCAGCAGTCGGCGGACAGGGGGGACTGAAGCTTTCTTT.

The genes are TRBV5-1 and TRBJ2-3, with a weak D call TRBD1 (5 bases). V dropped 4 bases and J dropped 6 bases, with 12 bases sitting between them. Germline V gene data show CDR1 as SGHRS and CDR2 as YFSETQ. This CDR3 contains 13 residues. The CDR3 reads CASSIGVSDTQYF. CDR3 DNA: TGCGCCAGCAGCATAGGGGTTTCGGATACGCAGTATTTT.

This clone was detected only a few times. This sequence joins TRBV4-3 and TRBJ2-1; the D gene is possibly TRBD2 (6 bases). This CDR3 contains 13 residues. V lost 0 bases to trimming and J lost 10 bases, with 10 bases between them. The germline V gene has CDR1 LGHNA and CDR2 YSLEER. This CDR3 reads CASSQDGGMEQFF. CDR3 in DNA: TGCGCCAGCAGCCAAGATGGGGGGATGGAGCAGTTCTTC.

J is TRBJ2-2 and V is TRBV4-3; 9 bases map to TRBD2. V lost 4 bases, J lost 2 bases, and 5 bases stayed unmatched. This CDR3 region has 16 residues. Germline CDR1 and CDR2: LGHNA and YSLEER. The CDR3: CASSPLAGTNTGELFF. For the CDR3, the DNA is TGCGCCAGCAGCCCGCTAGCGGGGACCAACACCGGGGAGCTGTTTTTT.

This chain joins TRBV7-9 and TRBJ1-1, with 8 positions matching TRBD1. CDR1 SEHNR and CDR2 FQNEAQ come from the germline V gene (reference sequence). The CDR3 loop spans 16 amino acids. Trimming removed 2 bases from V and 5 bases from J; junction bases left unmatched: 10. The CDR3 region is CASSLLVGQGRTEAFF. The CDR3 DNA follows: TGTGCCAGCAGCTTACTCGTAGGACAGGGCAGAACTGAAGCTTTCTTT.

In its sample, this clone was seen a few times. The chain couples TRBV7-6 to TRBJ2-1; 8 bases line up with TRBD2. Trimming at V came to 1 base and at J to 10 bases, leaving 6 bases not matched to a gene. This CDR3 has 14 residues. Germline CDR1 is SGHVS and CDR2 is FNYEAQ. CDR3: CASSLEEVAGEQFF. CDR3 bases: TGTGCCAGCAGCTTAGAGGAGGTAGCGGGGGAGCAGTTCTTC.

As DNA, the CDR3 is TGTGCCTGGAGCACGACAGGGATGGGTAACTATGGCTACACCTTC. Translated: CAWSTTGMGNYGYTF. This sequence joins TRBV30 and TRBJ1-2, with TRBD1 matching over 7 bases. The CDR3 sequence is 15 residues long. V gave up 3 bases and J gave up 1 base; unmatched junction bases: 8. The germline CDR1 and CDR2 sequences are GTSNPN and SVGIG (reference sequence).

This clone was detected once. The CDR3 protein is CASSQVGGGSDEAFF. CDR3 nucleotide sequence: TGCGCCAGCAGCCAAGTTGGGGGGGGGAGTGATGAAGCTTTCTTT. The chain joins TRBV4-1 to TRBJ1-1; possible D gene TRBD1, 5 bases. CDR3 size: 15 residues. V was shortened by 1 base and J by 7 bases, with 16 bases between the two germline ends. In germline, CDR1 is MGHRA, CDR2 YSYEKL.

This rearrangement joins TRBV21-1 to TRBJ2-2; TRBD2 was called by the table and not checked on the DNA. TRBV21-1 is designated a pseudogene. The CDR3 spans 12 residues. The CDR3: CAAGRPTGELFF. The DNA for the CDR3 is TGTGCCGCGGGGCGCCCCACCGGGGAGCTGTTTTTT.

The chain links TRBV10-3 to TRBJ2-7, with a weak D call TRBD1 (5 bases). V gave up 2 bases and J gave up 1 base, with 6 bases separating them. The CDR3 contains 13 residues. From germline, CDR1 is ENHRY and CDR2 SYGVKD. The DNA of the CDR3 is TGTGCCATCAGTGAGCAGGGTTCCTACGAGCAGTACTTC. Protein: CAISEQGSYEQYF.

V and J are TRBV4-1 and TRBJ1-1; a possible D gene is TRBD1 (6 bases). CDR1 MGHRA and CDR2 YSYEKL come from the germline V gene. This CDR3 spans 16 amino acids. V shed 0 bases and J shed 4 bases, with 15 bases lying between them. The CDR3 reads CASSQEGTSFFTEAFF. The DNA of the CDR3 is TGCGCCAGCAGCCAAGAAGGGACATCTTTTTTCACTGAAGCTTTCTTT.

The CDR3 coding sequence is TGCGCCAGCAGCTTGACAGTTTCCCAAGAGACCCAGTACTTC. It specifies CASSLTVSQETQYF. V gene TRBV5-1 combines with J gene TRBJ2-5; D unclear. The germline V and J ends were trimmed by 1 base and 1 base, with 8 bases remaining between them. The CDR3 runs to 14 residues. CDR1 SGHRS and CDR2 YFSETQ come from the germline V gene.

The chain combines TRBV21-1 with TRBJ2-1; the D segment call TRBD1 is taken from the table without a DNA check. TRBV21-1 is a pseudogene locus. The CDR3 sequence is 13 residues long. CDR3 sequence (DNA): TGTGCCAGCAGCAATGGAACTTCAGGCGCCCAGTTCTTC. This translates into CASSNGTSGAQFF.

The chain has TRBV27 and TRBJ1-4; 9 bases align to TRBD1. The CDR3 contains 14 residues. V shed 2 bases and J 12 bases; nucleotides not matched to a gene: 7. Germline V lookup: CDR1 MNHEY, CDR2 SMNVEV (reference sequence). The CDR3: CASSLTPGTGQLFF. In DNA, the CDR3 is TGTGCCAGCAGTTTAACTCCTGGGACAGGGCAACTGTTTTTT.

The chain recombines TRBV5-5 with TRBJ2-3; D may be TRBD1 (5 bases). Looked up from germline, CDR1 is SGHKS and CDR2 is YYEKEE (reference sequence). CDR3 length: 15 amino acids. V was shortened by 6 bases and J by 1 base, with 15 bases between the two germline ends. The CDR3 bases are TGTGCCAGCACACTAAGGGGCGCCGGCACAGATACGCAGTATTTT. This codes for CASTLRGAGTDTQYF.

The chain joins TRBV30 to TRBJ2-1, with D possibly TRBD2 on 7 matching bases. The CDR3 contains 12 residues. V lost 5 bases and J 9 bases, leaving 14 bases between the germline ends. CDR1 is GTSNPN, CDR2 SVGIG, per germline (reference sequence). The CDR3 nucleotides read TGTGCCTGGGATAGGGGGGGAAGTGAGCAGTTCTTC. Residues: CAWDRGGSEQFF. Together with reference TRBV30 and TRBJ2-1, the CDR3 gives the full variable domain: SQTIHQWPATLVQPVGSPLSLECTVEGTSNPNLYWYRQAAGRGLQLLFYSVGIGQISSEVPQNLSASRPQDRQFILSSKKLLLSDSGFYLCAWDRGGSEQFFGPGTRLTVL.

The V gene is TRBV18, the J gene TRBJ2-7; TRBD2 aligns across 12 bases. CDR1 and CDR2 (germline): KGHSH, LQKENI. Unmatched junction bases numbered 3, after V lost 6 bases and J lost 3 bases. The CDR3 totals 14 residues. The CDR3 reads CASSGLAGFYEQYF. The CDR3 DNA reads TGTGCCAGCTCCGGACTAGCGGGGTTCTACGAGCAGTACTTC.